These 19 T cell receptor beta chains came from one sample sequenced in a study of cytomegalovirus exposure and HLA in healthy donors. Repertoires were generated with immunoSEQ multiplex PCR, while TCRdb's copy carries only in-frame clones and drops some. Of 68,000 or so clones in the sample, around 90% were seen once. The specimen sequenced was PBMCs. The receptors here all came from a man younger than 35 in good health and CMV-seronegative.

V usage is TRBV5-1 and J usage is TRBJ1-2; perhaps TRBD1 as D (6 bases). The V and J ends lost 0 bases and 2 bases respectively, with 8 bases between them. CDR1 is SGHRS, CDR2 YFSETQ, per germline. The CDR3 totals 14 residues. CDR3 loop: CASSLAGQNYGYTF. DNA for the CDR3: TGCGCCAGCAGCTTGGCCGGACAGAACTATGGCTACACCTTC.

This clone was observed once. DNA of the CDR3: TGTGCCAGCAGCATCGCCGGGACTAGCGCCGAGCAGTACTTC. Protein sequence: CASSIAGTSAEQYF. The rearrangement uses TRBV5-6 and TRBJ2-7; 10 nucleotides align to TRBD2. CDR3 length: 14 residues. Trimming took 4 bases from V and 6 from J; bases not matched to a gene: 7. The germline gives CDR1 SGHDT, CDR2 YYEEEE.

This chain joins TRBV25-1 and TRBJ1-2, with 7 bases that match TRBD1. Per the germline V gene, CDR1 is MGHDK and CDR2 is SYGVNS. This CDR3 contains 12 residues. The ends lost 4 bases at V and 8 bases at J; junction bases unmatched: 4. The CDR3 is CASSGRQGGYTF. The CDR3 bases are TGTGCCAGCAGTGGGCGACAGGGAGGCTACACCTTC.

The chain employs TRBV5-6 and TRBJ2-5; 14 nucleotides align to TRBD2. Germline values: CDR1 SGHDT, CDR2 YYEEEE. This CDR3 region has 17 residues. The ends lost 2 bases at V and 6 bases at J; junction bases unmatched: 9. CDR3 sequence (DNA): TGTGCCAGCAGCTTTAGACTAGCGGGAGGGCTGGGGAAGACCCAGTACTTC. It specifies CASSFRLAGGLGKTQYF.

This chain connects TRBV27 to TRBJ1-1; TRBD1 aligns across 9 bases. Trimming removed 2 bases from V and 11 bases from J; junction bases left unmatched: 6. Germline CDR1 is MNHEY and CDR2 is SMNVEV (reference sequence). CDR3 length: 13 residues. Here the CDR3 reads CASSLETGGNAFF. The CDR3 bases are TGTGCCAGCAGTTTAGAGACAGGGGGGAATGCTTTCTTT.

The J gene is TRBJ2-1, the V gene TRBV4-3, with D possibly matching TRBD2 (5 bases). CDR1 is LGHNA, CDR2 YSLEER, per germline. This CDR3 is built from 17 residues. The V end was cut by 3 bases, the J end by 8 bases, with 23 bases between. CDR3 amino acids: CASSHRPTRMGPYEQFF. The DNA of the CDR3 is TGCGCCAGCAGCCACCGACCAACTAGAATGGGTCCCTATGAGCAGTTCTTC.

This clone was observed a few times. The CDR3 is CAIRRGQFINEKLFF. CDR3 bases: TGTGCCATCAGGAGGGGACAGTTCATTAATGAAAAACTGTTTTTT. The chain employs TRBV10-3 and TRBJ1-4, with 7 bases identical to TRBD1. V lost 6 bases and J lost 4; bases outside the gene matches: 8. The CDR3 runs 15 residues. Germline V gene data show CDR1 as ENHRY and CDR2 as SYGVKD.

V gene TRBV11-2 combines with J gene TRBJ1-1, with TRBD1 identical over 8 bases. J gave up 4 bases and V 5 bases, and 6 bases lay outside the gene matches. The germline CDR1 and CDR2 sequences are SGHAT and FQNNGV. This CDR3 is built from 14 residues. The CDR3 loop is CASSLDRGSTEAFF. DNA of the CDR3: TGTGCCAGCAGCCTCGACAGGGGTAGCACTGAAGCTTTCTTT.

This rearrangement joins TRBV9 to TRBJ2-1; 10 bases match TRBD2. Germline V gene sequence: CDR1 SGDLS, CDR2 YYNGEE. The CDR3 contains 15 residues. V shed 4 bases and J 4 bases; nucleotides not matched to a gene: 5. CDR3 bases: TGTGCCAGCAGCCCCACTAGCGGGATTTACAATGAGCAGTTCTTC. Its protein is CASSPTSGIYNEQFF.

The rearrangement joins TRBV27 to TRBJ2-2; TRBD2 aligns across 12 bases. CDR1 MNHEY and CDR2 SMNVEV come from the germline V gene (reference sequence). This CDR3 has 17 amino acids. Unmatched junction bases numbered 5, after V lost 0 bases and J lost 6 bases. CDR3 in amino acids: CASSLSLAGGLSGELFF. In DNA, the CDR3 is TGTGCCAGCAGTTTATCTCTAGCGGGAGGGCTTTCCGGGGAGCTGTTTTTT.

J is TRBJ2-1 and V is TRBV27; tentative D call: TRBD1 (5 bases). Germline V gene sequence: CDR1 MNHEY, CDR2 SMNVEV (reference sequence). V was pared by 7 bases and J by 5 bases, with 12 bases between. The CDR3 has 13 amino acids. The DNA for the CDR3 is TGTGCCAGCACCGAGGACACCCACAATGAGCAGTTCTTC. It is translated as CASTEDTHNEQFF.

This chain links TRBV11-2 with TRBJ2-6, with 7 bases that match TRBD1. The CDR3 spans 16 residues. Looked up from germline, CDR1 is SGHAT and CDR2 is FQNNGV. The J segment lost 3 bases and the V segment lost 5 bases, leaving 7 bases of the junction unmatched. CDR3 sequence: CASSKDRVFGANVLTF. The CDR3 nucleotides read TGTGCCAGCAGCAAAGACAGGGTGTTTGGGGCCAACGTCCTGACTTTC.

J is TRBJ2-7 and V is TRBV19, with 7 nucleotides matching TRBD2. This CDR3 region has 15 residues. The V segment lost 5 bases and the J segment 4 bases; nucleotides outside the gene matches: 11. CDR1 is LNHDA and CDR2 is SQIVND in the germline V gene (reference sequence). The CDR3 region has the DNA TGTGCCAGTAGTTACGTAGGCGGGAGTACGTACGAGCAGTACTTC. This translates into CASSYVGGSTYEQYF.

The rearrangement links TRBV29-1 to TRBJ2-7; D gene ambiguous. CDR1 and CDR2 from the germline V gene are SQVTM and ANQGSEA. This CDR3 spans 12 amino acids. The germline V and J ends were trimmed by 6 bases and 2 bases, with 11 bases remaining between them. The CDR3 DNA reads as TGCAGCGTAAGACACGACACCTACGAGCAGTACTTC. This sequence encodes CSVRHDTYEQYF.

In nucleotides, the CDR3 is TGTGCCAGCAGCTTAAGTGCGGGACTCAACAATGAGCAGTTCTTC. It encodes CASSLSAGLNNEQFF. The V gene is TRBV11-3, the J gene TRBJ2-1, with D maybe TRBD2 (6 bases). V was clipped by 2 bases and J by 5 bases, with 13 bases between them. Germline V CDR1 and CDR2: SGHNT, YENEEA. This CDR3 is 15 amino acids long.

The count of this clone is one. The V call is TRBV9, the J call TRBJ2-1; 11 nucleotides line up with TRBD2. The CDR3 consists of 21 residues. In germline, CDR1 is SGDLS, CDR2 YYNGEE. Germline trimming cut 0 bases from V and 0 bases from J; bases unmatched to any gene: 14. The CDR3 loop reads CASSVALGSGTSGSSYNEQFF. The CDR3 DNA sequence: TGTGCCAGCAGCGTAGCTTTGGGCTCCGGGACTAGCGGAAGCTCCTACAATGAGCAGTTCTTC.

The V call is TRBV5-5, the J call TRBJ2-5; D remains ambiguous. Between the trimmed V and J ends, which lost 0 bases and 4 bases, there was a span of 4 bases. The germline CDR1 and CDR2 sequences are SGHKS and YYEKEE (reference sequence). The CDR3 extends over 12 amino acids. The DNA for the CDR3 is TGTGCCAGCAGCTTGGCGCGAGAGACCCAGTACTTC. Translation: CASSLARETQYF.

The rearrangement joins TRBV10-3 to TRBJ2-1; 12 bases match TRBD2. The germline V gene has CDR1 ENHRY and CDR2 SYGVKD. V lost 6 bases to trimming and J lost 5 bases; unmatched junction nucleotides: 8. This CDR3 spans 16 amino acids. The CDR3 is CAISGTSGSWDNEQFF. The CDR3 DNA follows: TGTGCCATCAGCGGGACTAGCGGGTCTTGGGACAATGAGCAGTTCTTC.

CDR3 residues: CASSLQGPGNQPQHF. In DNA form, the CDR3 reads TGTGCCAGTAGTTTACAGGGTCCGGGCAATCAGCCCCAGCATTTT. This rearrangement joins TRBV19 to TRBJ1-5, with a tentative D call TRBD1 (6 bases). Germline V gene sequence: CDR1 LNHDA, CDR2 SQIVND (reference sequence). V was shortened by 5 bases and J by 2 bases, with 13 bases between the two germline ends. The CDR3 is 15 amino acids.